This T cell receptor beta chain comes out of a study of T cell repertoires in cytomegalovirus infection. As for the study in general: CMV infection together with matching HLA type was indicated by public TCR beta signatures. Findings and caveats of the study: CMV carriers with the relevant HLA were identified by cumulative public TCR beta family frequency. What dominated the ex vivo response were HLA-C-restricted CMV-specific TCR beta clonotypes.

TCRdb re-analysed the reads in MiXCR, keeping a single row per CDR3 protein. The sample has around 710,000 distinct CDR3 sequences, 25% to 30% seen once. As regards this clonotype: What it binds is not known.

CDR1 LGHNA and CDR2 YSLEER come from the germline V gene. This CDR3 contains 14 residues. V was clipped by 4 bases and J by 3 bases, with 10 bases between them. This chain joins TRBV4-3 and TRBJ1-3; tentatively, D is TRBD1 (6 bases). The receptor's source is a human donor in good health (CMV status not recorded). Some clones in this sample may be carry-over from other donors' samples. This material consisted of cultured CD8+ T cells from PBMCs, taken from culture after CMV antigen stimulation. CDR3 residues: CASSPGGHGNTIYF. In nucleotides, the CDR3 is TGCGCCAGCAGCCCTGGGGGGCATGGAAACACCATATATTTT.